This T cell receptor (beta chain) was sequenced for a study of cytomegalovirus exposure and HLA in healthy donors. Overall study results and limits: TCR beta V segments were, for the most part, productive about 87% or about 30% of the time in an earlier analysis.

For this clone: Its antigen is currently unknown.

Amplification used 60 Vbeta primers and 13 Jbeta primers. Generated by immunoSEQ multiplex PCR, the TCRdb table keeps only in-frame clones and is missing some. In all, the sample yields around 27,000 clones. The CDR3 length is 14 residues. Germline values: CDR1 MNHEY, CDR2 SVGAGI. V gave up 7 bases and J gave up 4 bases, with 14 bases separating them. The source of this sequence is a man aged 25-45 years in good health and CMV-seronegative. Sequences were obtained from PBMCs. The V gene is TRBV6-5, the J gene TRBJ1-3, with D perhaps matching TRBD1 (5 bases). CDR3 region: CASTPRGRGNTIYF. CDR3 in DNA: TGTGCCAGCACCCCCCGGGGGAGGGGAAACACCATATATTTT.